Listed here is a single T cell receptor beta chain. Its antigen is not known. The sample belongs to a study of T-cell reconstitution after alpha-beta-depleted transplantation in children. Looked up from germline, CDR1 is ENHRY and CDR2 is SYGVKD. V lost 10 bases and J 2 bases, leaving 21 bases between the germline ends. CDR3 size: 16 residues. Study results and caveats: Once a year had passed after transplant, T-cell counts and diversity came mostly from newly produced T cells. Diversity of TCRbeta at day 60 was high in some patients, arising from surviving recipient T cells and thymic progenitors.

Preparation of the TCRbeta library involved a method that used unique molecular identifiers. Via MiXCR, TCRdb re-called the PCR reads, giving one row per CDR3 protein. The sample has around 370,000 distinct CDR3 sequences; roughly 17% are singletons. The chain combines TRBV10-3 with TRBJ2-1; maybe TRBD2 (6 bases). The sequence was obtained from a male patient under 10 years old who had a stem cell transplant for acute lymphoblastic leukemia, so the T cells may come from the graft donor. The sample here was PBMCs, mostly from graft donor cells, taken 360 days after TCRalphabeta/CD19-depleted stem cell transplant. Written as DNA, the CDR3 is TGTGCCACCAAGTACCACCGGGACTGGGCCTACAATGAGCAGTTCTTC. Protein: CATKYHRDWAYNEQFF.